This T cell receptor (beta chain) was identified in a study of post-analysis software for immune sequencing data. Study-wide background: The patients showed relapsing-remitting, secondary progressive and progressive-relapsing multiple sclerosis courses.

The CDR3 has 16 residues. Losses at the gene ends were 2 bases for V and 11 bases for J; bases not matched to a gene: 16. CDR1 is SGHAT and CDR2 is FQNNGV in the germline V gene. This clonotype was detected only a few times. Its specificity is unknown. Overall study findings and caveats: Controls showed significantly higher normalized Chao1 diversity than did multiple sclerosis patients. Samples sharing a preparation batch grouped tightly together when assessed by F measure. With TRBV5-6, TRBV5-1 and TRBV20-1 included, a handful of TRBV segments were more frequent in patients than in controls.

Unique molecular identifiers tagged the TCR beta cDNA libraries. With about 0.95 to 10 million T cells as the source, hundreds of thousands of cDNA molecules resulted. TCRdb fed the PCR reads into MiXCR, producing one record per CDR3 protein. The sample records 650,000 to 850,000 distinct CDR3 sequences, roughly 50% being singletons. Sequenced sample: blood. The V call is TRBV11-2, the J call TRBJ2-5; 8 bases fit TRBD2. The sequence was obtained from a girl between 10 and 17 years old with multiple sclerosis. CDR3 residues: CASSLRRGGGSLEQYF. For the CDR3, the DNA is TGTGCCAGCAGCTTACGCCGAGGCGGGGGGAGTTTGGAGCAGTACTTC.